Below, one TCR beta chain is given with its context. One end of the junction varies from germline; a read error may be responsible. Germline assignment: CDR1 SGHAT and CDR2 FQNNGV. The CDR3 runs to 14 residues. TCRbeta libraries were built with three rounds of nested PCR, modified from ARM-PCR. MiXCR was run by TCRdb on the multiplex PCR reads, yielding one entry per CDR3 protein. The sample has roughly 67,000 distinct CDR3 sequences; 60% are singletons. This sample is drawn from a study of tumor and adjacent non-tumor tissue in lung cancer. Study-level background: Patients were aged roughly 30 to 76, roughly nine men and 5 women, stage I to III.

No cell sorting was done before RNA was extracted from the tissue. The TCR sequence derives from a man aged 50 to 60 with non-small cell lung cancer. Sequencing input: lung tumor tissue. The gene calls are TRBV11-2 and TRBJ2-7; 8 bases match TRBD1. DNA for the CDR3: TGTGCCAGCGGCTTAGACAGGGGAGCCTTCGAGCAGTACTTC. Amino acids: CASGLDRGAFEQYF.